A single sample is the source of the 12 T cell receptor beta chains below, sequenced in a study of shared clonotypes between healthy human individuals. Sequenced by immunoSEQ multiplex PCR; TCRdb stores in-frame clones only, minus some. The table has more than 2,000,000 clones, approximately 90% seen once; the top ten hold under 0.15%. The sample consisted of naive CD4+ T cells sorted from blood. Documented subset: CD45RA+ positively selected. All receptors come from a man aged 18 to 29 in good health.

This clone was seen a handful of times. Distinct nucleotide sequences in the sample also encode this CDR3. J is TRBJ1-1 and V is TRBV30; no clear D gene. In germline, CDR1 is GTSNPN, CDR2 SVGIG (reference sequence). The CDR3 length is 13 residues. V dropped 1 base and J dropped 3 bases, with 9 bases sitting between them. The CDR3 coding sequence is TGTGCCTGGAGTGGGAGGGTGGACACTGAAGCTTTCTTT. Encoded protein: CAWSGRVDTEAFF.

This rearrangement joins TRBV18 to TRBJ2-2, with unresolved D. Germline V lookup: CDR1 KGHSH, CDR2 LQKENI. This CDR3 has 12 residues. With 6 bases removed from V and 6 bases from J, the gap between germline ends came to 8 bases. CDR3 region: CASSLLPGELFF. Here the CDR3 DNA reads TGTGCCAGCTCCCTCCTCCCCGGGGAGCTGTTTTTT.

The rearrangement links TRBV7-3 to TRBJ2-1; D is possibly TRBD2 (6 bases). This CDR3 spans 13 amino acids. Trimming took off 1 base at V and 5 bases at J, with 6 bases between the two ends. Germline CDR1 and CDR2: SGHTA and FQGTGA. The CDR3 region is CASSLRTNNEQFF. The CDR3 coding sequence is TGTGCCAGCAGCTTAAGGACTAACAATGAGCAGTTCTTC.

The chain joins TRBV30 to TRBJ1-1; 7 bases match TRBD1. CDR3 length: 13 amino acids. Germline trimming cut 3 bases from V and 6 bases from J; bases unmatched to any gene: 7. Germline-derived CDR1 and CDR2 are GTSNPN and SVGIG (reference sequence). The CDR3 DNA follows: TGTGCCTGGAGCCCCGACAGGGTAGCTGAAGCTTTCTTT. Its protein is CAWSPDRVAEAFF.

J is TRBJ1-2 and V is TRBV29-1; TRBD1 might be the D (5 bases). V lost 1 base to trimming and J lost 8 bases, with 11 bases between them. CDR1 is SQVTM and CDR2 is ANQGSEA in the germline V gene. The CDR3 is 12 residues long. The CDR3 spells CSVEGGGPGYTF. Here the CDR3 DNA reads TGCAGCGTTGAAGGGGGGGGTCCCGGCTACACCTTC.

This sequence joins TRBV28 and TRBJ1-2; D is possibly TRBD1 (6 bases). Germline assignment: CDR1 MDHEN and CDR2 SYDVKM. The CDR3 is 14 amino acids. Trimming removed 2 bases from V and 2 bases from J, with 9 bases in between. CDR3 region: CASSLLGANYGYTF. CDR3 DNA sequence: TGTGCCAGCAGTTTACTGGGGGCGAACTATGGCTACACCTTC.

The chain uses TRBV6-6 and TRBJ2-7; weak D call: TRBD2 (5 bases). The V end lost 6 bases, the J end lost 0 bases, and 9 bases lay between the germline ends. Germline CDR1 is MNHNY and CDR2 is SVGAGI (reference sequence). CDR3 size: 13 residues. The CDR3 here is CASRRRDSYEQYF. The CDR3 nucleotides are TGTGCCAGCAGAAGACGGGACTCCTACGAGCAGTACTTC.

In DNA form, the CDR3 reads TGTGCCAGCAGTGAAGACAGGGTGGGAGGAAACACCATATATTTT. Protein: CASSEDRVGGNTIYF. This chain connects TRBV25-1 to TRBJ1-3; 7 bases are a match to TRBD1. Germline V gene lookup returns CDR1 MGHDK and CDR2 SYGVNS. The V and J ends lost 2 bases and 4 bases, in that order; junction bases with no gene match: 5. There are 15 residues in the CDR3.

The CDR3 loop reads CASTQSGTGEQYF. The CDR3 DNA follows: TGTGCCAGCACTCAAAGCGGGACTGGCGAGCAGTACTTC. J is TRBJ2-7 and V is TRBV2, with 7 nucleotides matching TRBD2. The CDR3 spans 13 residues. Per the germline V gene, CDR1 is SNHLY and CDR2 is FYNNEI. V gave up 7 bases and J gave up 6 bases; unmatched junction bases: 9.

Note on this clone: Germline is not matched at one junction end, which may reflect a read error. This chain joins TRBV7-2 and TRBJ1-2, with D possibly TRBD1 on 5 matching bases. This CDR3 comprises 13 residues. Germline CDR1 and CDR2: SGHTA and FQGNSA. CDR3 amino acids: CASSLVSGVGYIF. The DNA for the CDR3 is TGTGCCAGCAGCTTAGTCTCGGGGGTGGGCTACATCTTC. The entire variable domain, with the rest obtained from reference TRBV7-2 and TRBJ1-2, is as follows: GAGVSQSPSNKVTEKGKDVELRCDPISGHTALYWYRQSLGQGLEFLIYFQGNSAPDKSGLPSDRFSAERTGGSVSTLTIQRTQQEDSAVYLCASSLVSGVGYIFGSGTRLTVV.

V gene TRBV28 combines with J gene TRBJ2-1; a weak D match, TRBD1 (6 bases). Germline loops: CDR1 MDHEN, CDR2 SYDVKM. The CDR3 totals 17 residues. Trimming shortened V by 3 bases and J by 5 bases, and 20 bases separated the two germline ends. The CDR3 DNA reads as TGTGCCAGCAGTTTCCGACAGGTCGTCCCTCTTGACAATGAGCAGTTCTTC. Translated: CASSFRQVVPLDNEQFF.

V and J are TRBV7-3 and TRBJ2-2; no firm D call. In germline, CDR1 is SGHTA, CDR2 FQGTGA. The CDR3 is made up of 13 amino acids. The germline V and J ends were trimmed by 6 bases and 0 bases, with 5 bases remaining between them. In nucleotides, the CDR3 is TGTGCCAGCAGGTTCGCGAACACCGGGGAGCTGTTTTTT. This gives the protein CASRFANTGELFF.